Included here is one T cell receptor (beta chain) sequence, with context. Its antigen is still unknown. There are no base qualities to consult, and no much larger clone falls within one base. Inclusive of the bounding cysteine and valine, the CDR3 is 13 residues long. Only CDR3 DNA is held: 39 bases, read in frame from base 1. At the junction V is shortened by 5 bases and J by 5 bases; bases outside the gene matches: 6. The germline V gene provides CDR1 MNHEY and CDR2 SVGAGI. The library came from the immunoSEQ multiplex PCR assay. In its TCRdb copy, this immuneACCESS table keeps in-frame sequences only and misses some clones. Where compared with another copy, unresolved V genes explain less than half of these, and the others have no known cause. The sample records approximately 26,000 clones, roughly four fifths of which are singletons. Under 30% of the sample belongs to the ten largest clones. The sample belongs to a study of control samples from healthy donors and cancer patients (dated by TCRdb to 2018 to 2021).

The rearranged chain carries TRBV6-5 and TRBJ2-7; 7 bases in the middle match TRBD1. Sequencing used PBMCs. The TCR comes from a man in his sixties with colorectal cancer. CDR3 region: CASSRQGRHEQYV. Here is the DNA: TGTGCCAGCAGTCGACAGGGCAGACACGAGCAGTACGTC.